A selection of T cell receptor beta chains follows, all from one sample in a study of blood T cell repertoires in COVID-19. Here immunoSEQ multiplex PCR was the method, and the copy in TCRdb shows in-frame clones only, minus some. The data contain 340,000 or so clones, about nine tenths of them singletons. Sample: peripheral blood. These receptors were collected from a man aged 45-60 years with active or convalescent COVID-19. Both conserved end residues are part of each CDR3. The D gene is left open where the match is weak. The size entry is marked missing in some rows and otherwise reads once, few, many or a size class.

>14|NA|TRBJ2-7|TRBV19|NA
TGTGCCAGTAGTTCTCGGTCCTCTTCCTACGAGCAGTACTTC
CASSSRSSSYEQYF
>14|NA|TRBJ2-7|TRBV10-3|NA
TGTGCCATCAGTGAGTCGGGCGGGCCTACGCAGCAGTACTTC
CAISESGGPTQQYF
>15|NA|TRBJ1-2|TRBV18|NA
TGTGCCAGCTCACCACCGGCATCGACAGGCGGTGGCTACACCTTC
CASSPPASTGGGYTF
>15|NA|TRBJ1-1|TRBV27|TRBD1
TGTGCCAGCAGTTTTCTAGACAGGGTGGGCACTGAAGCTTTCTTT
CASSFLDRVGTEAFF
>15|NA|TRBJ2-7|TRBV5-1|NA
TGCGCCAGCAGCTTGGAGAGCCAACCCGCGTTCGAGCAGTACTTC
CASSLESQPAFEQYF
>12|NA|TRBJ1-1|TRBV7-9|NA
TGTGCCAGCAGCCGCAGGGGTACTGAAGCTTTCTTT
CASSRRGTEAFF
>14|NA|TRBJ2-7|TRBV6-5|TRBD1
TGTGCCAGCTTCGGACAGGGGAGAACCTACGAGCAGTACTTC
CASFGQGRTYEQYF
>11|NA|TRBJ1-1|TRBV30|NA
TGTGCGGAGAGCTTGGGCACTGAAGCTTTCTTT
CAESLGTEAFF
>13|NA|TRBJ2-7|TRBV10-2|NA
TGCGCCAGCAGTGCTGGGGGCGGAGGAAGGCAGTACTTC
CASSAGGGGRQYF
>19|NA|TRBJ2-2|TRBV30|TRBD2
TGTGCCTGGAGTACGCTCGGACTAGCGGGAGGGCGGGGCACCGGGGAGCTGTTTTTT
CAWSTLGLAGGRGTGELFF
>17|NA|TRBJ2-2|TRBV4-2|TRBD2
TGTGCCAGCAGCCAAGATCCAGCGGGGTGGAACACCGGGGAGCTGTTTTTT
CASSQDPAGWNTGELFF
>13|NA|TRBJ1-1|TRBV7-9|NA
TGTGCCAGCAGCCTACAGGGATTCACTGAAGCTTTCTTT
CASSLQGFTEAFF
>15|NA|TRBJ1-1|TRBV5-1|NA
TGCGCCAGCAGCTTGGGTCAGGGAAAGAACACTGAAGCTTTCTTT
CASSLGQGKNTEAFF
>18|NA|TRBJ1-4|TRBV6-1|NA
TGTGCCAGCAGTGAAAAGTACAGTGGGCAGATTGACGGTGAAAAACTGTTTTTT
CASSEKYSGQIDGEKLFF
>17|few|TRBJ2-2|TRBV7-9|TRBD1
TGTGCCTTCCGAGTAAATCCGGGACAGGGGTATACCGGGGAGCTGTTTTTT
CAFRVNPGQGYTGELFF
>13|NA|TRBJ2-3|TRBV30|NA
TGTGCCTCCCAGACAGATCTCACAGATACGCAGTATTTT
CASQTDLTDTQYF
>16|NA|TRBJ1-5|TRBV10-3|TRBD1
TGTGCCATCAGTGAGGCGGGACAGGCAAGCAATCAGCCCCAGCATTTT
CAISEAGQASNQPQHF
>14|NA|TRBJ2-2|TRBV7-9|NA
TGTGCCAGCAGCTTACTTAGTAACACCGGGGAGCTGTTTTTT
CASSLLSNTGELFF
>13|few|TRBJ1-3|TRBV5-1|TRBD1
TGCGCCAGCAGTTCGGGACAGGGAAACACCATATATTTT
CASSSGQGNTIYF
>14|NA|TRBJ1-2|TRBV12-5|NA
TGTGCTAGTGGTTTGGCCACGGGGGTGGGAGGCTACACCTTC
CASGLATGVGGYTF
>16|NA|TRBJ2-6|TRBV2|NA
TGTGCCAGCAGTGAGCAGGGTTGGTCTGGGGCCAACGTCCTGACTTTC
CASSEQGWSGANVLTF
>13|NA|TRBJ2-7|TRBV5-1|NA
TGCGCCAGCAGCTACCAGGGAACCTACGAGCAGTACTTC
CASSYQGTYEQYF
>15|NA|TRBJ1-5|TRBV6-5|NA
TGTGCCATCCCGGTGGGCAGTTCCAGCAATCAGCCCCAGCATTTT
CAIPVGSSSNQPQHF
>12|NA|TRBJ2-2|TRBV7-9|NA
TGTGCCAGCAGCTTGGTCGGTGGGGAGCTGTTTTTT
CASSLVGGELFF
>15|NA|TRBJ1-1|TRBV7-2|NA
TGTGCCAGCAGCCCATGGCAGGGTTCGAACACTGAAGCTTTCTTT
CASSPWQGSNTEAFF
>16|NA|TRBJ2-1|TRBV7-3|TRBD2
TGTGCCAGCAGCTTAACAGGCGGGGGATTAAACAATGAGCAGTTCTTC
CASSLTGGGLNNEQFF
>18|NA|TRBJ2-3|TRBV5-1|TRBD2
TGCGCCAGCAGCTTGGTGTCGACTAGCGGGGCTAGCACAGATACGCAGTATTTT
CASSLVSTSGASTDTQYF
>15|NA|TRBJ2-1|TRBV11-2|NA
TGTGCCAGCAGCCCGAGTTACGGCTCCTACAATGAGCAGTTCTTC
CASSPSYGSYNEQFF
>14|NA|TRBJ2-1|TRBV10-1|TRBD1
TGCGCCAGCTCAAGCGTAGGACAGGGGAATGAGCAGTTCTTC
CASSSVGQGNEQFF
>15|NA|TRBJ2-6|TRBV2|NA
TGTGCCAGCAGTACCCTCGGCTCTGGGGCCAACGTCCTGACTTTC
CASSTLGSGANVLTF
>16|once|TRBJ2-3|TRBV7-8|TRBD2
TGTGCCAGCAGCCTGCGGACTAGCGGGGCCCGCGAGACGCAGTATTTT
CASSLRTSGARETQYF
>14|once|TRBJ1-1|TRBV5-1|TRBD1
TGCGCCAGCAGCTCTGACAGGGAAGGCACTGAAGCTTTCTTT
CASSSDREGTEAFF
>15|NA|TRBJ1-6|TRBV14|NA
TGTGCCAGCAGCCAAGTCTCACAGGCGGATTCACCCCTCCACTTT
CASSQVSQADSPLHF
>13|NA|TRBJ2-7|TRBV7-3|TRBD2
TGTGCCCCGAGGGCGGGAGGGGGTTTTGAGCAGTACTTC
CAPRAGGGFEQYF